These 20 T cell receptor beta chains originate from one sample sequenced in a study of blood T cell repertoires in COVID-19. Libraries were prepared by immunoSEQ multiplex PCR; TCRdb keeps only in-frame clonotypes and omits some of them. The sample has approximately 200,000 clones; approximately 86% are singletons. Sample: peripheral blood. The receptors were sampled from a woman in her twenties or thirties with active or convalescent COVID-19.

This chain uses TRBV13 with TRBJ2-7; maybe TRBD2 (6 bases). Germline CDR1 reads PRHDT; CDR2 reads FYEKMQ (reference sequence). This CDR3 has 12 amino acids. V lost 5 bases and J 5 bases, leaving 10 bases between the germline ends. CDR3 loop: CASSPPGDEQYF. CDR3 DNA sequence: TGTGCCAGCAGCCCCCCGGGGGACGAGCAGTACTTC.

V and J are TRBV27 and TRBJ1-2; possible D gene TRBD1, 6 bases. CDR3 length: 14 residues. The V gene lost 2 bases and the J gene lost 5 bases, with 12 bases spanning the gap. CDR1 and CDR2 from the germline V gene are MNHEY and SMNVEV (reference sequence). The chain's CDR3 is CASSLGGGAYGYTF. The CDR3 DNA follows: TGTGCCAGCAGTTTAGGGGGGGGCGCGTATGGCTACACCTTC.

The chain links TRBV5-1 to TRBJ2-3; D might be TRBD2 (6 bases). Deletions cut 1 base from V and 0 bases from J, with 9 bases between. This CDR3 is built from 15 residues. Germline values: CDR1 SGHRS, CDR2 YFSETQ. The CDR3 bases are TGCGCCAGCAGCTTGACTAGCAGAAGCACAGATACGCAGTATTTT. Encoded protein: CASSLTSRSTDTQYF.

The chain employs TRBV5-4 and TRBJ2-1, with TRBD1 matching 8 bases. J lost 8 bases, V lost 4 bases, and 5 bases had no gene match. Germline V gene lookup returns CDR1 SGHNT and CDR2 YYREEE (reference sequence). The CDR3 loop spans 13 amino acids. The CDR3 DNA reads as TGTGCCAGCAGCGCCGACAGGGGCGATGAGCAGTTCTTC. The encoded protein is CASSADRGDEQFF.

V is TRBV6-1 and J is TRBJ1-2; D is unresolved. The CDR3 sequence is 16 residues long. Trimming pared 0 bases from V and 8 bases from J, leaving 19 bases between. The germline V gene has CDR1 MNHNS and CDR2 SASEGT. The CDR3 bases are TGTGCCAGCAGTGAAGCGCCCATGGTATCGGTTTGGGGCTACACCTTC. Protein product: CASSEAPMVSVWGYTF.

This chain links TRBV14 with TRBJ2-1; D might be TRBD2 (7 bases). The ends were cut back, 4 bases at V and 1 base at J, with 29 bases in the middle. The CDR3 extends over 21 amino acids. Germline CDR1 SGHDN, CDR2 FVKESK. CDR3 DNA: TGTGCCAGCAGCCGGCCTGGGGGGGCGTTGGCGGCAGGGTATTCCTACAATGAGCAGTTCTTC. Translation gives CASSRPGGALAAGYSYNEQFF.

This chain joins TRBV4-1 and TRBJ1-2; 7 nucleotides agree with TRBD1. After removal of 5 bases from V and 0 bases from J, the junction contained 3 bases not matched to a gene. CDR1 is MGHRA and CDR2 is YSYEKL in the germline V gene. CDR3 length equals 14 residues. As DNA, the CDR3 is TGCGCCAGCAGCGCGACAGGGTCTAACTATGGCTACACCTTC. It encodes CASSATGSNYGYTF.

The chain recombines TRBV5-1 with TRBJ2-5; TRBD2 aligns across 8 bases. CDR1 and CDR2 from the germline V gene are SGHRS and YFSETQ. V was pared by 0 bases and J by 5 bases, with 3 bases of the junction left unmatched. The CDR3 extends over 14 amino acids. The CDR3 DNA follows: TGCGCCAGCAGCTTGGCCGGGACTAGTGAGACCCAGTACTTC. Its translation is CASSLAGTSETQYF. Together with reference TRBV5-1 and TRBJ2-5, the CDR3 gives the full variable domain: KAGVTQTPRYLIKTRGQQVTLSCSPISGHRSVSWYQQTPGQGLQFLFEYFSETQRNKGNFPGRFSGRQFSNSRSEMNVSTLELGDSALYLCASSLAGTSETQYFGPGTRLLVL.

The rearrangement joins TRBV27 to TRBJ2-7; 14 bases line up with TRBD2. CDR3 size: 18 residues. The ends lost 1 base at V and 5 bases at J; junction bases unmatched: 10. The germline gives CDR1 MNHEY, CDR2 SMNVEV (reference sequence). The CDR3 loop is CASSLYPPGLAGENEQYF. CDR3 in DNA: TGTGCCAGCAGTTTATACCCCCCGGGACTAGCGGGAGAGAACGAGCAGTACTTC.

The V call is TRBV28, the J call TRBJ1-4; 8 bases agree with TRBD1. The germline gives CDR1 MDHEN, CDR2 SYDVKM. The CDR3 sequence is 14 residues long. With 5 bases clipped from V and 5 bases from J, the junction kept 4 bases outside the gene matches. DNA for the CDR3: TGTGCCAGCAGTACAGGGGGGGTAAATGAAAAACTGTTTTTT. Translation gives CASSTGGVNEKLFF.

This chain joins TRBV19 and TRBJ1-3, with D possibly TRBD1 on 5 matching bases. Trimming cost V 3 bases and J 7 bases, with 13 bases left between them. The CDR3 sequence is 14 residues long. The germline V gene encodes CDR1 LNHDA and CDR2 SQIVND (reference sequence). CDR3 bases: TGTGCCAGTAGTATCCTGCAGGGTGACAACACCATATATTTT. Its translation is CASSILQGDNTIYF. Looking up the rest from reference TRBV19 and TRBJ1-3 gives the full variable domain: DGGITQSPKYLFRKEGQNVTLSCEQNLNHDAMYWYRQDPGQGLRLIYYSQIVNDFQKGDIAEGYSVSREKKESFPLTVTSAQKNPTAFYLCASSILQGDNTIYFGEGSWLTVV.

The chain's CDR3 is CASRVTGPNEKLFF. The CDR3 coding sequence is TGTGCCAGCAGAGTGACAGGGCCTAATGAAAAACTGTTTTTT. V gene TRBV6-5 combines with J gene TRBJ1-4; 7 bases align to TRBD1. In germline, CDR1 is MNHEY, CDR2 SVGAGI. This CDR3 has 14 residues. After removal of 6 bases from V and 3 bases from J, the junction contained 4 bases not matched to a gene.

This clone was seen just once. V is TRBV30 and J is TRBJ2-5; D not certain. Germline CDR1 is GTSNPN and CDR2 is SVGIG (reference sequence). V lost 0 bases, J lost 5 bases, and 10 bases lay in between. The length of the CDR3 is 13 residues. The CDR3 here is CAWSVRWSETQYF. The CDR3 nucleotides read TGTGCCTGGAGTGTACGTTGGAGCGAGACCCAGTACTTC.

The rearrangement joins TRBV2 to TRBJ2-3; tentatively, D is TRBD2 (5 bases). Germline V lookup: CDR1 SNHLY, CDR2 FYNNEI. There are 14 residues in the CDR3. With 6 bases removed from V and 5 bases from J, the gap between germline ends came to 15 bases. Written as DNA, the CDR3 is TGTGCCAGCAGAACTAGGGTTCTGGTAGATACGCAGTATTTT. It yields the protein CASRTRVLVDTQYF.

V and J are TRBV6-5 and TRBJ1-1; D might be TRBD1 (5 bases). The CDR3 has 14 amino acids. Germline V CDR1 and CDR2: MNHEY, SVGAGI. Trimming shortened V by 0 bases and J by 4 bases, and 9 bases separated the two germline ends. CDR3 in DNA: TGTGCCAGCAGTTACTCGATAGGGGCCACTGAAGCTTTCTTT. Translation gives CASSYSIGATEAFF.

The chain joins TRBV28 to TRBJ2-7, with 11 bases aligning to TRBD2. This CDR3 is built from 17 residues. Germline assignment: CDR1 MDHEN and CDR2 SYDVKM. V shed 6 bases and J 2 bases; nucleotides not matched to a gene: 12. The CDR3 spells CASRKPGLADPAYEQYF. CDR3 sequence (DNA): TGTGCCAGCAGGAAGCCGGGACTAGCGGACCCGGCCTACGAGCAGTACTTC.

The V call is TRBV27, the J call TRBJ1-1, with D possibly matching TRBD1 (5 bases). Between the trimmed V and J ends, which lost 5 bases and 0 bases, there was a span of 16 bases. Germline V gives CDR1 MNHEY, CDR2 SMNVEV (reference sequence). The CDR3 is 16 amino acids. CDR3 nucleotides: TGTGCCAGCAGTATCGCTTTTGGGGCTTTGAACACTGAAGCTTTCTTT. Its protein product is CASSIAFGALNTEAFF.

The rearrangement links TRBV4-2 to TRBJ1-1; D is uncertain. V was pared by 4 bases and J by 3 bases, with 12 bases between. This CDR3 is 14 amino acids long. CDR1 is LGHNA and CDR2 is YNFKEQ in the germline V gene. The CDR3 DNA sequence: TGTGCCAGCAGCCGAACAGCCCCAGACACTGAAGCTTTCTTT. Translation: CASSRTAPDTEAFF.

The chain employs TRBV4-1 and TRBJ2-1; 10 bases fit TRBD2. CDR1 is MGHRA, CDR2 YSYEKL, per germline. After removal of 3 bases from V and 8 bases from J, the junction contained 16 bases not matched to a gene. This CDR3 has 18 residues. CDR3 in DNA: TGCGCCAGCAGCCAGGGGACTAGCGCACGGAGCCTACACGATGAGCAGTTCTTC. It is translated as CASSQGTSARSLHDEQFF.

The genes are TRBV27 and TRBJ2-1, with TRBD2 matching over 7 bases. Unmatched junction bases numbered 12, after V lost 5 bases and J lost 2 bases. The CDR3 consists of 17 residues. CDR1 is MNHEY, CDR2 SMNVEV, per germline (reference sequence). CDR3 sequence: CASSQPSGHYTYNEQFF. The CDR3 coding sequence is TGTGCCAGCAGTCAACCTAGCGGCCATTACACCTACAATGAGCAGTTCTTC.